Below are 8 T cell receptor beta chains sequenced from a single sample in a study of identical twins. A single record per CDR3 protein comes from TCRdb applying MiXCR to the 5' RACE reads. Of approximately 260,000 distinct CDR3 sequences listed, 11% to 15% are singletons. The specimen was memory (CD45RO+) T cells sorted from blood. These receptors were collected from a young woman in good health.

The chain combines TRBV4-3 with TRBJ2-3, with D unclear. The CDR3 runs 15 residues. Germline V gene lookup returns CDR1 LGHNA and CDR2 YSLEER. Trimming took off 0 bases at V and 6 bases at J, with 13 bases between the two ends. CDR3 bases: TGCGCCAGCAGCCAAGATCCAAATTTGGGGGATACGCAGTATTTT. This gives the protein CASSQDPNLGDTQYF.

This clonotype has only a few counts. The chain joins TRBV4-2 to TRBJ2-5; D may correspond to TRBD1 or TRBD2 (6 bases each). V was shortened by 0 bases and J by 2 bases, with 13 bases between the two germline ends. Germline CDR1 LGHNA, CDR2 YNFKEQ. This CDR3 has 16 residues. The CDR3 reads CASSQDVGGHQETQYF. Here the CDR3 DNA reads TGTGCCAGCAGCCAAGACGTCGGGGGACATCAAGAGACCCAGTACTTC.

The chain combines TRBV20-1 with TRBJ2-3, with a tentative D call TRBD2 (7 bases). Germline V gene data show CDR1 as DFQATT and CDR2 as SNEGSKA (reference sequence). CDR3 size: 15 residues. Trimming removed 5 bases at V and 4 bases at J, with 19 bases between. CDR3 sequence reads: CSAPRGRGVPDTQYF. CDR3 DNA sequence: TGCAGTGCTCCGCGGGGGCGCGGGGTGCCAGATACGCAGTATTTT.

This clonotype was counted a single time. The chain recombines TRBV11-3 with TRBJ1-2; 9 bases agree with TRBD1. The germline gives CDR1 SGHNT, CDR2 YENEEA. This CDR3 region has 13 residues. V shed 5 bases, J shed 7 bases, and the junction held 5 bases outside the gene matches. CDR3 bases: TGTGCCAGCAGCCAGGACAGGGGTGGTGGCTACACCTTC. Its protein product is CASSQDRGGGYTF.

This clonotype was observed a handful of times. The V call is TRBV3-1, the J call TRBJ2-2; D is undetermined. Germline V gene lookup returns CDR1 LGHDT and CDR2 YNNKEL (reference sequence). Trimming left V 4 bases short and J 7 bases short, with 10 bases between. The CDR3 covers 13 residues. CDR3 amino acids: CASSLADGGELFF. The CDR3 DNA follows: TGTGCCAGCAGCCTAGCTGACGGCGGGGAGCTGTTTTTT.

The rearrangement uses TRBV10-3 and TRBJ2-3, with TRBD2 matching 11 bases. V gave up 10 bases and J gave up 2 bases; unmatched junction bases: 5. There are 14 residues in the CDR3. CDR1 and CDR2 (germline): ENHRY, SYGVKD. The chain's CDR3 is CASGTSGSTDTQYF. In DNA form, the CDR3 reads TGTGCCAGTGGGACTAGCGGATCCACAGATACGCAGTATTTT.

The J gene is TRBJ2-5, the V gene TRBV9; 10 bases match TRBD2. Germline loops: CDR1 SGDLS, CDR2 YYNGEE. The CDR3 runs 16 residues. Trimming cost V 3 bases and J 4 bases; bases outside gene matches: 9. The CDR3 DNA follows: TGTGCCAGCAGCGAGTTTAGCGGGGGGTTCGCAGAGACCCAGTACTTC. Encoded protein: CASSEFSGGFAETQYF.

This clonotype occurred many times. The CDR3 nucleotides are TGCAGTGCTACGGTAGGGCCTGGATACGAGCAGTACTTC. This encodes CSATVGPGYEQYF. The J gene is TRBJ2-7, the V gene TRBV20-1; no reliable D call. V lost 4 bases and J lost 4, with 14 bases in between. CDR3 size: 13 residues. Germline-derived CDR1 and CDR2 are DFQATT and SNEGSKA (reference sequence).